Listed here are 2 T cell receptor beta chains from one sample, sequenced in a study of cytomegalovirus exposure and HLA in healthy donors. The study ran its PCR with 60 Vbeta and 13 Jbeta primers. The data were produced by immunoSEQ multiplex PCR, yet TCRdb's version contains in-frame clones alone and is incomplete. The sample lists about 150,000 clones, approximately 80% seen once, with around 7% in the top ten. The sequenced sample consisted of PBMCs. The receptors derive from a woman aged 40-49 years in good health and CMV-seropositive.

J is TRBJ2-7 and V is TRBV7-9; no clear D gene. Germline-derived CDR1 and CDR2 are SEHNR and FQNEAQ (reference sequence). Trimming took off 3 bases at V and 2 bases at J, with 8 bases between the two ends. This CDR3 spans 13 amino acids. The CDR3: CASSFPGAYEQYF. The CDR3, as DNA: TGTGCCAGCAGCTTCCCAGGTGCCTACGAGCAGTACTTC.

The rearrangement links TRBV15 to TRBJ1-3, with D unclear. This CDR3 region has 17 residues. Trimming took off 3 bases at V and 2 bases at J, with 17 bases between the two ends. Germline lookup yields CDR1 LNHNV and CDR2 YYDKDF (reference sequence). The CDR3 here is CATSSPGRQRAGNTIYF. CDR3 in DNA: TGTGCCACCAGCAGCCCCGGACGTCAGAGGGCTGGAAACACCATATATTTT. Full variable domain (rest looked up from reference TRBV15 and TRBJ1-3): DAMVIQNPRYQVTQFGKPVTLSCSQTLNHNVMYWYQQKSSQAPKLLFHYYDKDFNNEADTPDNFQSRRPNTSFCFLDIRSPGLGDTAMYLCATSSPGRQRAGNTIYFGEGSWLTVV.